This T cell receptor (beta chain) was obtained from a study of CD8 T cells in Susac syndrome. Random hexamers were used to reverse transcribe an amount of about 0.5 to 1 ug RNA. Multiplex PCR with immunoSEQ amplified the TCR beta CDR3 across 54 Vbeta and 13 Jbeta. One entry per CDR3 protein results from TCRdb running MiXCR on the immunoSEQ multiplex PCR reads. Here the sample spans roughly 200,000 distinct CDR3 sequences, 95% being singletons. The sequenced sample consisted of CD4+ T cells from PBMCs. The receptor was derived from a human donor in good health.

This chain's CDR3 is CASSSPGRAGANVLTF. The DNA of the CDR3 is TGTGCCAGCAGTTCTCCCGGGAGGGCTGGGGCCAACGTCCTGACTTTC. The rearrangement uses TRBV6-6 and TRBJ2-6, with 8 bases fitting TRBD2. The CDR3 covers 16 residues. Germline lookup yields CDR1 MNHNY and CDR2 SVGAGI (reference sequence). V trimming: 4 bases; J trimming: 2 bases; junction bases outside the gene matches: 4.